The source of this T cell receptor (beta chain) is a study of Graves' ophthalmopathy and Graves' hyperthyroidism. The germline V and J ends were trimmed by 7 bases and 6 bases, with 13 bases remaining between them. Per germline, CDR1 SNHLY and CDR2 FYNNEI. CDR3 length: 13 residues. RNA transcripts served as template for amplifying TCR beta CDR3 sequences. HTBI primers were employed in first-round RT-PCR, then a second-round multiplex PCR followed. TCRdb reanalysed the multiplex PCR reads using MiXCR and keeps one entry per CDR3 protein. The sample records about 50,000 distinct CDR3 sequences, roughly 46% being singletons.

The receptor's source is an adult woman with Graves' ophthalmopathy. The sequenced material came from peripheral blood. The rearrangement joins TRBV2 to TRBJ1-5; perhaps TRBD1 as D (6 bases). CDR3 region: CASNTGLTQPQHF. Written as DNA, the CDR3 is TGTGCCAGCAACACAGGGCTAACTCAGCCCCAGCATTTT.